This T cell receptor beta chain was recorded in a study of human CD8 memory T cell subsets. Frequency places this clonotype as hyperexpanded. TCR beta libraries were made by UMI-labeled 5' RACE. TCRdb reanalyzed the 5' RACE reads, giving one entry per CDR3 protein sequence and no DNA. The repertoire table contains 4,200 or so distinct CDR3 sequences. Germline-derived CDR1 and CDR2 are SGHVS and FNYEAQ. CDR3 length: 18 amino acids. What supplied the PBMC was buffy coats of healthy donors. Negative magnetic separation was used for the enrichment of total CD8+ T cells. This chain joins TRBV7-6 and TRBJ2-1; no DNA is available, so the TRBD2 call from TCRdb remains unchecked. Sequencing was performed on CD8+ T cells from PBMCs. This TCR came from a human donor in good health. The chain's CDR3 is CASSSPGRERGAYNEQFF.